This entry features one T cell receptor beta chain sequence. What it binds is not known. These data come from a study of glioma-infiltrating T cells after dendritic cell vaccination. Study summary: Glioblastoma patients came from Phase I and II dendritic cell vaccination trials.

Broader study findings: The cohort had few patients with full blood and tumor sets.

Assay: immunoSEQ multiplex PCR; the TCRdb copy retains only in-frame clones and omits some. The data hold approximately 46,000 clones, with roughly 90% observed a single time. CDR1 is WNHNN, CDR2 SYGVQD, per germline (reference sequence). The junction had 16 bases not matched to a gene; V was cut back by 6 bases and J by 4 bases. The CDR3 sequence is 18 residues long. This sample's time point: after dendritic cell vaccination, including at tumor progression/relapse. This receptor was obtained from a human donor with glioblastoma. Sequenced material: blood, taken after dendritic cell vaccination. V gene TRBV10-1 combines with J gene TRBJ1-3, with TRBD1 matching 9 bases. DNA for the CDR3: TGCGCCAGCAGCGTTAATCTACAGACAGGGGGTACGGGAAACACCATATATTTT. This translates into CASSVNLQTGGTGNTIYF.